The source of this T cell receptor (beta chain) is a study of T cell responses to AZD1222 COVID-19 vaccine. Study outcomes and limitations: Nearly half of unique spike-specific TCRs reportedly avoided B.1.351 and B.1.1.7 mutated regions. Spike-spanning, vaccine-associated CD4 TCRs were dominant at 160-218 and 743-854.

Germline CDR1 is SNHLY and CDR2 is FYNNEI. The CDR3 is made up of 13 amino acids. Between the trimmed V and J ends, which lost 6 bases and 0 bases, there was a span of 5 bases. Repertoires were generated with immunoSEQ multiplex PCR, while TCRdb's copy carries only in-frame clones and drops some. The sample includes about 130,000 clones, 87% seen only once; the top ten take 1.4% to 1.5%. Regarding this clone: Its antigen remains unknown.

The clonotype comes from an adult in good health. J is TRBJ1-4 and V is TRBV2; D not resolved. The sample was peripheral blood, taken on day 0 of AZD1222 vaccination. CDR3 coding DNA: TGTGCCAGCAGGGTTGCAACTAATGAAAAACTGTTTTTT. Translated, it gives CASRVATNEKLFF.